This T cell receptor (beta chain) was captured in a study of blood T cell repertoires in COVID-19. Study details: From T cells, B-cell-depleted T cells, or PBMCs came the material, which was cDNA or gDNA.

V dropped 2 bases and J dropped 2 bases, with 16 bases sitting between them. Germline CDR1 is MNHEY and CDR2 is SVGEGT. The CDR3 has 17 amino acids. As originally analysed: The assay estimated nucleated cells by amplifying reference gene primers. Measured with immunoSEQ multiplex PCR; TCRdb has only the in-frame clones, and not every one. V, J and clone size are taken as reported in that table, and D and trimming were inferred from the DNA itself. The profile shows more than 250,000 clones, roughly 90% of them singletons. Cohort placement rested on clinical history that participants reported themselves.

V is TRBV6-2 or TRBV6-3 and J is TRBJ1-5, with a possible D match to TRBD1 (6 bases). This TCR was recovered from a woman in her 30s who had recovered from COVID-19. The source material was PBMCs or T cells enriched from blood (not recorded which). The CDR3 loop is CASSYGTRPPGNQPQHF. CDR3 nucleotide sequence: TGTGCCAGCAGTTACGGGACAAGGCCCCCTGGCAATCAGCCCCAGCATTTT.